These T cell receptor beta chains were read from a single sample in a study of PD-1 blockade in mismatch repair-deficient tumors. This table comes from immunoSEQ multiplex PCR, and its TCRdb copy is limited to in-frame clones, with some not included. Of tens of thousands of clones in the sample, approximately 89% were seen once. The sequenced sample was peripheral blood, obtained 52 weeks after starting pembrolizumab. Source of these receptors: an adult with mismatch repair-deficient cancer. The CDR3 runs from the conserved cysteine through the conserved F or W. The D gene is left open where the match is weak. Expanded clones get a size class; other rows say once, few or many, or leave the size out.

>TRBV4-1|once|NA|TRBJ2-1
CASSQPGSRGAEQFF
TGCGCCAGCAGCCAACCTGGGTCCCGAGGGGCTGAGCAGTTCTTC
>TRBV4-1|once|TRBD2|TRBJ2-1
CASSHLLAGFQNEQFF
TGCGCCAGCAGCCACCTTCTAGCGGGGTTTCAGAATGAGCAGTTCTTC
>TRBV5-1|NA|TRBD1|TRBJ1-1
CASSWRTGNTEAFF
TGCGCCAGCAGCTGGAGGACAGGGAACACTGAAGCTTTCTTT
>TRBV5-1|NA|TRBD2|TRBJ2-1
CASILHGGRAGYNEQFF
TGCGCCAGCATACTTCATGGCGGGAGGGCCGGATACAATGAGCAGTTCTTC
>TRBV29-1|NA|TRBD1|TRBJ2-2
CSVRTGWNGELFF
TGCAGCGTGAGGACAGGGTGGAACGGGGAGCTGTTTTTT
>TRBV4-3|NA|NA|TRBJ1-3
CASSQDTGADTIYF
TGCGCCAGCAGCCAAGATACCGGAGCTGACACCATATATTTT
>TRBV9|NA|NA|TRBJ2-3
CASSPPRFPDTQYF
TGTGCCAGCAGCCCCCCCAGGTTCCCAGATACGCAGTATTTT
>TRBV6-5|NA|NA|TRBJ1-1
CASRSYTEAFF
TGTGCCAGCAGATCATACACTGAAGCTTTCTTT
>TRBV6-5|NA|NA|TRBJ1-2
CASSYVQGGGYTF
TGTGCCAGCAGTTATGTACAGGGAGGAGGCTACACCTTC
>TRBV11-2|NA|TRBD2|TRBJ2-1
CASSLDRGGSHEQFF
TGTGCCAGCAGCTTAGACCGGGGGGGGTCCCATGAGCAGTTCTTC
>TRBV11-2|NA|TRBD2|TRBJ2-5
CASSRTGLAGGTETQYF
TGTGCCAGCAGCCGTACAGGACTAGCGGGAGGTACAGAGACCCAGTACTTC
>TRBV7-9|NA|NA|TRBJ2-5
CASSLASDRETQYF
TGTGCCAGCAGCTTAGCCAGTGACAGGGAGACCCAGTACTTC
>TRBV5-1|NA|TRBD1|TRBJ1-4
CASSLAGGFGTGIEKLFF
TGCGCCAGCAGCTTGGCCGGGGGGTTTGGGACAGGGATTGAAAAACTGTTTTTT
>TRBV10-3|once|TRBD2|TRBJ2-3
CAISESSGRDSSTDTQYF
TGTGCCATCAGTGAAAGTTCAGGGAGGGATTCTAGCACAGATACGCAGTATTTT
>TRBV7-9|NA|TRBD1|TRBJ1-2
CASSRGQGDYGYTF
TGTGCCAGCAGCCGAGGACAGGGAGACTATGGCTACACCTTC
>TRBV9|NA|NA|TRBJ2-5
CASSPGPGETQYF
TGTGCCAGCAGCCCCGGGCCCGGAGAGACCCAGTACTTC
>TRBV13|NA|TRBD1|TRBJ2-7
CASSHPGTGDYEQYF
TGTGCCAGCAGCCACCCCGGGACAGGGGACTACGAGCAGTACTTC
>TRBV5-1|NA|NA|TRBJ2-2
CASSFYWTNTGELFF
TGCGCCAGCAGCTTTTATTGGACGAACACCGGGGAGCTGTTTTTT
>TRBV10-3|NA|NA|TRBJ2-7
CATRRDSYEQYF
TGTGCCACTAGACGGGACTCCTACGAGCAGTACTTC
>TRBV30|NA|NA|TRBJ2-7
CAWVNREIGEQYF
TGTGCCTGGGTGAACAGGGAGATCGGGGAGCAGTACTTC
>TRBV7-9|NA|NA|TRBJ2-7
CASSSRGFGSYEQYF
TGTGCCAGCAGCTCCCGGGGTTTTGGGTCCTACGAGCAGTACTTC
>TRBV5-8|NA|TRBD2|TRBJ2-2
CASSAGTSGSGPGELFF
TGTGCCAGCAGCGCCGGGACTAGCGGGAGTGGACCCGGGGAGCTGTTTTTT
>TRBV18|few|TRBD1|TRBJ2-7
CASSPLTGHHEQYF
TGTGCCAGCTCACCCCTGACAGGGCACCACGAGCAGTACTTC
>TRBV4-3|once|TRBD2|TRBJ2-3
CASSRTSGSLADTQYF
TGCGCCAGCAGCCGCACTAGCGGGAGTCTCGCAGATACGCAGTATTTT
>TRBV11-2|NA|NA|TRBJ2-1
CASSRGAEYNEQFF
TGTGCCAGCAGCAGGGGGGCCGAATACAATGAGCAGTTCTTC
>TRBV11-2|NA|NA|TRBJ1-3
CASSLDLMRATGNTIYF
TGTGCCAGCAGCTTAGATCTTATGAGGGCGACTGGAAACACCATATATTTT
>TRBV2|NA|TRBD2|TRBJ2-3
CASSGTSGTDTQYF
TGTGCCAGCAGCGGGACTAGCGGGACAGATACGCAGTATTTT
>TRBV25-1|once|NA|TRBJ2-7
CASSEFGRSSYEQYF
TGTGCCAGCAGTGAATTTGGACGGAGCTCCTACGAGCAGTACTTC
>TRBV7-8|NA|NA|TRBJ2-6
CASSADSGANVLTF
TGTGCCAGCAGTGCAGACTCTGGGGCCAACGTCCTGACTTTC
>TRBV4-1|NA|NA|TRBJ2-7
CASSQEGVDEQYF
TGCGCCAGCAGCCAAGAGGGGGTGGACGAGCAGTACTTC
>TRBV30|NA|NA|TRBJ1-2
CAWSVKYIYGYTF
TGTGCCTGGAGTGTCAAGTACATCTATGGCTACACCTTC
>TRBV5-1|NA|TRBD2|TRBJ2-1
CASKPGLAGGLLYNEQFF
TGCGCCAGCAAACCGGGACTAGCGGGAGGGCTGCTATACAATGAGCAGTTCTTC
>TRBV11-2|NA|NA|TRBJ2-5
CASRAVQETQYF
TGTGCCAGCAGGGCAGTCCAAGAGACCCAGTACTTC
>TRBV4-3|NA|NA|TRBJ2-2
CASSQENTGELFF
TGCGCCAGCAGCCAAGAGAACACCGGGGAGCTGTTTTTT
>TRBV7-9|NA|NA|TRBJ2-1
CASSAATNEQFF
TGTGCCAGCAGCGCCGCTACCAATGAGCAGTTCTTC
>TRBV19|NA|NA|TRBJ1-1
CASSITKQGGNTEAFF
TGTGCCAGTAGTATTACTAAACAGGGAGGGAACACTGAAGCTTTCTTT